This TCR beta chain derives from a study of shared clonotypes between healthy human individuals. Germline V lookup: CDR1 SGHTA, CDR2 FQGNSA. This CDR3 spans 15 amino acids. V shed 0 bases, J shed 3 bases, and the junction held 4 bases outside the gene matches. Assay: immunoSEQ multiplex PCR; the TCRdb copy retains only in-frame clones and omits some. The sample records approximately 1,500,000 clones, approximately 96% being singletons. This clone appeared once. The TCR sequence derives from a man aged 25 to 40 in good health. What was sequenced was naive CD4+ T cells sorted from blood. As for subset: CD45RA+ positively selected. The V gene is TRBV7-2, the J gene TRBJ2-7, with 8 positions matching TRBD1. In nucleotides, the CDR3 is TGTGCCAGCAGCTTAGCCCCTGGACAGGGCTACGAGCAGTACTTC. This encodes CASSLAPGQGYEQYF. The variable domain in full, completed from reference TRBV7-2 and TRBJ2-7, reads GAGVSQSPSNKVTEKGKDVELRCDPISGHTALYWYRQSLGQGLEFLIYFQGNSAPDKSGLPSDRFSAERTGGSVSTLTIQRTQQEDSAVYLCASSLAPGQGYEQYFGPGTRLTVT.